This TCR beta chain is from a study of chemoradiotherapy in HPV16-positive cancers. Germline CDR1 is MNHEY and CDR2 is SVGAGI. The CDR3 contains 12 residues. V gave up 4 bases and J gave up 8 bases, with 11 bases separating them. This clone was observed once. The assay was immunoSEQ multiplex PCR, and TCRdb's table has in-frame clones only and misses some. Among under 70,000 clones, 90% were seen once, and the ten largest hold approximately 3.5%. The TCR comes from a human donor with HPV-associated anogenital cancer. The sample here was blood, taken from a patient who underwent chemoradiotherapy. This rearrangement joins TRBV6-5 to TRBJ1-2; TRBD1 is a possible D gene (6 bases). The CDR3 nucleotides read TGTGCCAGCAGTTTACAGGGCTTCGGCTACACCTTC. Its translation is CASSLQGFGYTF.